Listed below are T cell receptor beta chains from one sample, sequenced in a study of cytomegalovirus exposure and HLA in healthy donors. Assay: immunoSEQ multiplex PCR; the TCRdb copy retains only in-frame clones and omits some. The sample contains about 120,000 clones, around 79% of which appear only once. Sequences were obtained from PBMCs. All receptors come from a woman aged 30 to 39 in good health and CMV-seropositive. Each CDR3 is given with its conserved first and last residue. A D gene is named only where the DNA matches it firmly. Not every row has a clone size; where given, it reads once, few, many or a size class.

d_call	clone_size	v_call	j_call	cdr3_nt	cdr3_aa
NA	NA	TRBV28	TRBJ2-3	TGTGCCAGCAGACTGCCCGGGGATACGCAGTATTTT	CASRLPGDTQYF
TRBD2	few	TRBV5-1	TRBJ2-1	TGCGCCAGCAGCTTGGTCCAGCGGGGGGTTAATGAGCAGTTCTTC	CASSLVQRGVNEQFF
TRBD2	NA	TRBV5-4	TRBJ2-5	TGTGCCAGCAGCCTGGGAGGGTACCAAGAGACCCAGTACTTC	CASSLGGYQETQYF
TRBD1	NA	TRBV5-1	TRBJ2-2	TGCGCCAGCAGCTTGATCGGACAGGGGAGCACCGGGGAGCTGTTTTTT	CASSLIGQGSTGELFF
NA	NA	TRBV5-6	TRBJ1-2	TGTGCCAGCAGCTTGTTTACAGGGATCGGCTACACCTTC	CASSLFTGIGYTF
NA	NA	TRBV23-1	TRBJ1-2	TGCGCCAGCGGCCGAAGTCCGAGGACAGCGCACAGCTTTAACTATGGCTACACCTTC	CASGRSPRTAHSFNYGYTF
NA	NA	TRBV29-1	TRBJ2-3	TGCAGCGTCGGTCTCGCCCAGGGTGGTACGCAGTATTTT	CSVGLAQGGTQYF
NA	NA	TRBV6-6	TRBJ1-6	TGTGCCAGCAGTGTGCGGGAGAGTTCACCCCTCCACTTT	CASSVRESSPLHF
NA	NA	TRBV5-1	TRBJ1-2	TGCGCCAGCAGCTTTGAATTCGGGAATGGCTACACCTTC	CASSFEFGNGYTF
NA	NA	TRBV4-3	TRBJ1-2	TGCGCCAGCAGCCAAGATTCGGGTTGGGACTATGGCTACACCTTC	CASSQDSGWDYGYTF
NA	NA	TRBV7-9	TRBJ2-1	TGTGCCAGCAGCTTCTCCGGCCAGGGGAGAGATGAGCAGTTCTTC	CASSFSGQGRDEQFF
TRBD1	few	TRBV4-2	TRBJ2-4	TGTGCCAGCAGCCAAGAGGGGGACAGTGTTAACATTCAGTACTTC	CASSQEGDSVNIQYF
TRBD1	NA	TRBV7-9	TRBJ1-6	TGTGCCAGCAGCTTGAACAGGGGGAATTCACCCCTCCACTTT	CASSLNRGNSPLHF
NA	NA	TRBV7-8	TRBJ1-1	TGTGCCAGCAGCCCAGAGGGCACTGAAGCTTTCTTT	CASSPEGTEAFF
NA	few	TRBV27	TRBJ1-1	TGTGCCAGCAGTGCCAGGGGCTACTCTACAGTAGCTTTCTTT	CASSARGYSTVAFF
NA	NA	TRBV5-1	TRBJ1-4	TGCGCCAGCAGCTCGACTCCTGCGGGTGAAAAACTGTTTTTT	CASSSTPAGEKLFF
TRBD2	NA	TRBV4-3	TRBJ2-7	TGCGCCAGCAGCCAACAGCGGGGTCTAACCTACGAGCAGTACTTC	CASSQQRGLTYEQYF
NA	NA	TRBV7-4	TRBJ1-1	TGTGCCAGCAGCTTACGGTTGTGCGTATGCGGGGCTGAAGCTTTCTTT	CASSLRLCVCGAEAFF
TRBD1	NA	TRBV29-1	TRBJ1-2	TGCAGCGTACAGACAGGGGGTCTCTACACCTTC	CSVQTGGLYTF
TRBD2	NA	TRBV5-5	TRBJ2-3	TGTGCCAGCAGCTCGCTACCGGGACTAGTCCCAGATACGCAGTATTTT	CASSSLPGLVPDTQYF
TRBD1	few	TRBV6-5	TRBJ2-3	TGTGCCAGCAGATTACAGGGGGCAGTGACAGATACGCAGTATTTT	CASRLQGAVTDTQYF
TRBD2	NA	TRBV6-1	TRBJ2-7	TGTGCCAGCAGTGAAAGGGGACTAATATACGAGCAGTACTTC	CASSERGLIYEQYF
TRBD1	NA	TRBV6-6	TRBJ1-2	TGTGCCAGCAGTTACTCGGACAGGGCTAACTATGGCTACACCTTC	CASSYSDRANYGYTF
NA	NA	TRBV4-2	TRBJ1-1	TGTGCCAGCAGCTTGGCCAAAGGGGCCCAGAACACTGAAGCTTTCTTT	CASSLAKGAQNTEAFF
TRBD1	few	TRBV6-5	TRBJ1-2	TGTGCCAGCAGTACACAACAGGGGATCTATGGCTACACCTTC	CASSTQQGIYGYTF
TRBD2	NA	TRBV7-2	TRBJ2-5	TGTGCCAGCAGCTTAAGCGGGGGAAAAGAGACCCAGTACTTC	CASSLSGGKETQYF
NA	NA	TRBV11-1	TRBJ1-2	TGTGCCAGCAGCGCCCAGTCGTATGGCTACACCTTC	CASSAQSYGYTF
TRBD1	NA	TRBV4-1	TRBJ2-2	TGCGCCAGCAGCCAAGGACAGGGGGACACCGGGGAGCTGTTTTTT	CASSQGQGDTGELFF
TRBD2	NA	TRBV11-3	TRBJ2-3	TGTGCCAGCAGCCTCGGGACTAGCGGGGGGGGCACGCAGTATTTT	CASSLGTSGGGTQYF